This T cell receptor beta chain was obtained from a study of blood T cell repertoires in COVID-19. Study details: Samples representing acute and convalescent COVID-19 were sourced from the United States, Italy and Spain. The analysed material was cDNA or gDNA that came from T cells, B-cell-depleted T cells, or PBMCs.

The ends were cut back, 2 bases at V and 5 bases at J, with 13 bases in the middle. The CDR3 contains 15 residues. CDR1 and CDR2 from the germline V gene are SGHNT and YYREEE (reference sequence). In the authors' workflow: Nucleated cell number was recorded as an estimate derived from reference gene primer amplification. Profiling relied on immunoSEQ multiplex PCR, and the TCRdb table lists in-frame clones only, not all of them. That table is the source of V, J and clone size, and D and trimming were worked out from the DNA. The sample has about 140,000 clones; around 79% are singletons. The sample comprised peripheral blood. The receptor comes from a man between 60 and 75 years old with acute or convalescent COVID-19. This chain connects TRBV5-4 to TRBJ2-2; possibly TRBD2 for D (6 bases). The CDR3 sequence: CASSLGGAGTGELFF. CDR3 coding DNA: TGTGCCAGCAGCTTAGGCGGGGCCGGGACCGGGGAGCTGTTTTTT.